Detailed here is one T cell receptor (beta chain). The antigen is undetermined. Repertoires were sampled repeatedly during chemoradiotherapy. The data were obtained in a study of chemoradiotherapy in HPV16-positive cancers. Study background: Candidate HPV-specific T-cell clones and common TCR motifs came from functional assays in a couple of HPV16-positive patients. Study results and limitations: Better recurrence-free survival went with HPV-responsive T-cell expansion in HPV16-positive patients.

Trimming took 7 bases from V and 3 from J, leaving 13 bases between them. Germline assignment: CDR1 SGHTS and CDR2 YDEGEE. The CDR3 contains 13 residues. TCRdb's copy holds only in-frame clones and misses some; the assay was immunoSEQ multiplex PCR. The sample has under 7,500 clones; approximately 80% are singletons. The sample in question was tumor tissue, obtained from a patient who underwent chemoradiotherapy. The chain couples TRBV5-8 to TRBJ1-1; a weak D match, TRBD1 (5 bases). The clonotype originates from a human donor with HPV-associated anogenital cancer. The CDR3, as DNA: TGTGCCAGCCCCCTGGGGGTATACACTGAAGCTTTCTTT. This translates into CASPLGVYTEAFF.